This T cell receptor (beta chain) came from a study of T cell changes during pregnancy in multiple sclerosis (dated by TCRdb to about 2019). Study-wide context: The study examined how the T cell repertoire changed over the course of pregnancy in women with multiple sclerosis.

A note on this clone: This clone's antigen is unknown. Per-nucleotide qualities are absent, and no much larger clonotype sits a single base away.

From cysteine to phenylalanine, the CDR3 is 14 amino acids long. Here the CDR3 DNA is all that survives: 42 bases in frame from base 1. V sheds 1 base and J sheds 6 bases, leaving 9 bases between their ends. From the germline V gene (reference sequence), CDR1 is PRHDT and CDR2 is FYEKMQ. The library was obtained by the immunoSEQ multiplex PCR assay. What TCRdb holds here is the immuneACCESS table cut down to in-frame rearrangements. Part of the clones is not present; checked against another copy, under half of the missing clones reflect an unresolved V gene, and the others are unexplained. A total of approximately 82,000 clones appear in this sample, 75% to 95% of them only once. The ten largest account for under 0.6% of the sample.

This specimen was CD4+ T cells from peripheral blood mononuclear cells, taken in the second trimester of pregnancy. The TCR originated in a female donor with multiple sclerosis, enrolled in a pregnancy study. The receptor chain draws on TRBV13 and TRBJ2-2, and possibly TRBD2, on 6 matching bases. The DNA reads as follows: TGTGCCAGCAGCTTAGCGGGGGTTTCCGGGGAGCTGTTTTTT. This codes for CASSLAGVSGELFF.